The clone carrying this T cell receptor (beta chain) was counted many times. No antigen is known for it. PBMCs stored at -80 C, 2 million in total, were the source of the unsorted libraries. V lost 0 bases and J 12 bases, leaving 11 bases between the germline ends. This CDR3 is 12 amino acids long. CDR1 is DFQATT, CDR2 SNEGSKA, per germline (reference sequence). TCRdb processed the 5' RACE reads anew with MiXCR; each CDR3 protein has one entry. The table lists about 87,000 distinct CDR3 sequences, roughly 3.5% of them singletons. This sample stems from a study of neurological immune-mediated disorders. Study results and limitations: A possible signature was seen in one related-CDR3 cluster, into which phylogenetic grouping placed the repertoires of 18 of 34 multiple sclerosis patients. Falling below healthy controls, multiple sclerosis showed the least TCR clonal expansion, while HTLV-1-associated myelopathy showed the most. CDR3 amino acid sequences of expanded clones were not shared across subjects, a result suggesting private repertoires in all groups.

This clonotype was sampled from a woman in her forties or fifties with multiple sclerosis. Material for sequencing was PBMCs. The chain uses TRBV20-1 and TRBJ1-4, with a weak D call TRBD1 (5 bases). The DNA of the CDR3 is TGCAGTGCTAGAGATCACAAGGGGCAACTGTTTTTT. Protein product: CSARDHKGQLFF.